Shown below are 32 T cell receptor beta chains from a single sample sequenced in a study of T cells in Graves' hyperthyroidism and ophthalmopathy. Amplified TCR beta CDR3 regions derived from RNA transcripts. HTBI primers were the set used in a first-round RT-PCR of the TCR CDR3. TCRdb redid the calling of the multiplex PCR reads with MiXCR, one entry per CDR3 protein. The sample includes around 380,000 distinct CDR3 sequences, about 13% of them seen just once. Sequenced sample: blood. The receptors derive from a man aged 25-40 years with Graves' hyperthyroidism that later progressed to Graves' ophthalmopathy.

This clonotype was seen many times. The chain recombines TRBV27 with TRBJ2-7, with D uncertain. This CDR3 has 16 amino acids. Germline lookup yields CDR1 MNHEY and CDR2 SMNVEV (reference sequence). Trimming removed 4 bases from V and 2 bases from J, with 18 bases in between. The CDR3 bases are TGTGCCAGCAGTTCACTCCTACCCACGGGCCCCTACGAGCAGTACTTC. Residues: CASSSLLPTGPYEQYF.

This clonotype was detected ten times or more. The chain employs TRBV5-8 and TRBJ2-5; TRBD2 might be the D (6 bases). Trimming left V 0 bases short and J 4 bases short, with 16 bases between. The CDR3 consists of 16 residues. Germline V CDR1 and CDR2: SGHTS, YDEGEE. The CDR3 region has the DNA TGTGCCAGCAGCTTGGTAGTCGGGAGAAACGGAGAGACCCAGTACTTC. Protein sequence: CASSLVVGRNGETQYF.

CDR3 DNA sequence: TGTGCCAGCAGCAGGGACAGCCCCACAGATACGCAGTATTTT. Protein product: CASSRDSPTDTQYF. The gene calls are TRBV7-9 and TRBJ2-3; TRBD1 matches 7 bases. CDR1 and CDR2 (germline): SEHNR, FQNEAQ (reference sequence). This CDR3 region has 14 residues. The V and J ends lost 5 bases and 2 bases, in that order; junction bases with no gene match: 4.

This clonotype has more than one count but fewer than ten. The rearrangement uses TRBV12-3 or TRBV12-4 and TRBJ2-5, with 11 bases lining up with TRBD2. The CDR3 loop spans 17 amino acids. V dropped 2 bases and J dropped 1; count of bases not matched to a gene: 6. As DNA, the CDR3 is TGTGCCAGCAGTTTATTCCCGGGACTAGCGGTCCAAGAGACCCAGTACTTC. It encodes CASSLFPGLAVQETQYF.

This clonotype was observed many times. The CDR3 DNA is TGCGCCAGCAGTGAGGACAGGGGTAATAATTCACCCCTCCACTTT. This sequence encodes CASSEDRGNNSPLHF. The rearrangement links TRBV5-1 to TRBJ1-6; 9 nucleotides agree with TRBD1. In germline, CDR1 is SGHRS, CDR2 YFSETQ. The CDR3 has 15 residues. V was clipped by 5 bases and J by 5 bases; unmatched bases: 5. Drawing the rest from reference TRBV5-1 and TRBJ1-6, the complete variable domain is KAGVTQTPRYLIKTRGQQVTLSCSPISGHRSVSWYQQTPGQGLQFLFEYFSETQRNKGNFPGRFSGRQFSNSRSEMNVSTLELGDSALYLCASSEDRGNNSPLHFGNGTRLTVT.

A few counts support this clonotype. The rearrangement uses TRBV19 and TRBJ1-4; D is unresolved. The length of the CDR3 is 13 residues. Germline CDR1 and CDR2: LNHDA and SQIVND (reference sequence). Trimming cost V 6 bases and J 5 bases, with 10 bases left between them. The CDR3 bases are TGTGCCAGTAGCCGTCGAGAGAATGAAAAACTGTTTTTT. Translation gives CASSRRENEKLFF.

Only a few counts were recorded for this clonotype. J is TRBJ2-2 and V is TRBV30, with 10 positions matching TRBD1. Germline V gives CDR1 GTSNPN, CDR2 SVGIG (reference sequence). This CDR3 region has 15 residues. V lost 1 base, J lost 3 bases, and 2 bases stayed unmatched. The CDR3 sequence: CAWSEGQGYTGELFF. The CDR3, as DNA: TGTGCCTGGAGTGAGGGACAGGGGTACACCGGGGAGCTGTTTTTT.

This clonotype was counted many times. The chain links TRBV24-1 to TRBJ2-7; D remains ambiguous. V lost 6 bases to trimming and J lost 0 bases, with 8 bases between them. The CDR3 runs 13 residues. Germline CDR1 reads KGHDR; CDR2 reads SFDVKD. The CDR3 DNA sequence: TGTGCCACCAGTTCCGGCGGCTCCTACGAGCAGTACTTC. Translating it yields CATSSGGSYEQYF.

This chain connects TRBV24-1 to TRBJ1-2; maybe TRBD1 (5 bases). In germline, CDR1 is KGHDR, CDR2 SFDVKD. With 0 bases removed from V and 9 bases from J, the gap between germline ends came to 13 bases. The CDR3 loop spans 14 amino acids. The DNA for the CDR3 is TGTGCCACCAGTGATTTGGGCAGGGAGAATAGCTACACCTTC. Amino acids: CATSDLGRENSYTF.

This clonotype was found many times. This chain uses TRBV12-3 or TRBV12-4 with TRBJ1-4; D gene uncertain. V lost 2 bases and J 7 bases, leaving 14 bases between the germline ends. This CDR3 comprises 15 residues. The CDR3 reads CASSLRALGTEKLFF. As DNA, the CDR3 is TGTGCCAGCAGTTTACGGGCCCTGGGAACTGAAAAACTGTTTTTT.

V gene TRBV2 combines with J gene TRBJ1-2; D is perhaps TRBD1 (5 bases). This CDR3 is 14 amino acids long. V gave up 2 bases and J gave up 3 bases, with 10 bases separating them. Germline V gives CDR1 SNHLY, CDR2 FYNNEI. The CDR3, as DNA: TGTGCCAGCAGTGAAAGTCTGGGGGACTATGGCTACACCTTC. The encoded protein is CASSESLGDYGYTF.

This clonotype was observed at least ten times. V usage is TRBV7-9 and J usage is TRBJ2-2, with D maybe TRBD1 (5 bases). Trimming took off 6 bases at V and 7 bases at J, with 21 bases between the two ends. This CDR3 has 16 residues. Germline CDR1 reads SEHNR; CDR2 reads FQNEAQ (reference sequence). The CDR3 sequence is CASRGQEDYFGGELFF. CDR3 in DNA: TGTGCCAGCAGAGGACAAGAGGATTACTTTGGCGGGGAGCTGTTTTTT.

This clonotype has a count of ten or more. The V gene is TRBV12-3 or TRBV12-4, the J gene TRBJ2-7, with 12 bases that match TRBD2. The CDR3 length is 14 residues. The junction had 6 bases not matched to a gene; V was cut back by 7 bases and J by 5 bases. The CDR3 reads CASNVGLAGNEQYF. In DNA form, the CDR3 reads TGTGCCAGCAACGTGGGACTAGCGGGTAACGAGCAGTACTTC.

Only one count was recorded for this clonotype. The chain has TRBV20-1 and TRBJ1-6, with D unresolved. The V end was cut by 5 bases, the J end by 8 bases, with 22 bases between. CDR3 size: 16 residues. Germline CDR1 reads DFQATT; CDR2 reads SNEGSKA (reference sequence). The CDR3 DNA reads TGCAGTGCTTCGGAGGGCAGATCCTACGGCGATTCACCCCTCCACTTT. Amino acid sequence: CSASEGRSYGDSPLHF.

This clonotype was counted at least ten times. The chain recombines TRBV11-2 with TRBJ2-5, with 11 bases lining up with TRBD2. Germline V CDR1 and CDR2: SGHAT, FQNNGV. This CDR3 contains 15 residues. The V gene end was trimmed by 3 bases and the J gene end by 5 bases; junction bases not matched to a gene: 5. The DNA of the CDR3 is TGTGCCAGCAGCTTTACTAGCGGGGGTTATGAGACCCAGTACTTC. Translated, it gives CASSFTSGGYETQYF.

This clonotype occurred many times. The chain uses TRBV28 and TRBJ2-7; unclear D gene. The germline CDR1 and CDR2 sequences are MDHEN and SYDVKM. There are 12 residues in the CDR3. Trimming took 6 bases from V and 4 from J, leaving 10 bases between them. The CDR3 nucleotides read TGTGCCAGCAGCCCTGGGCGGTACGAGCAGTACTTC. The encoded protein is CASSPGRYEQYF.

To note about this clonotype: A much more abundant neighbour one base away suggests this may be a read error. The CDR3 sequence: CSAELGVETQYF. The CDR3 DNA follows: TGCAGTGCTGAACTAGGGGTGGAGACCCAGTACTTC. V is TRBV20-1 and J is TRBJ2-5; D is tentatively TRBD1 or TRBD2 (5 bases each). The V gene's germline CDR1 is DFQATT and CDR2 SNEGSKA (reference sequence). Trimming removed 5 bases from V and 5 bases from J, with 12 bases in between. The CDR3 spans 12 residues.

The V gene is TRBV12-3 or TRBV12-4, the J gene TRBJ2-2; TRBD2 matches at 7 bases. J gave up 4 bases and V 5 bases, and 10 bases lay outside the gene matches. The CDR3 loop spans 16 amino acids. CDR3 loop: CASSLGLGLGTGELFF. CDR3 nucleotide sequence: TGTGCCAGCAGTCTCGGACTAGGTTTGGGCACCGGGGAGCTGTTTTTT.

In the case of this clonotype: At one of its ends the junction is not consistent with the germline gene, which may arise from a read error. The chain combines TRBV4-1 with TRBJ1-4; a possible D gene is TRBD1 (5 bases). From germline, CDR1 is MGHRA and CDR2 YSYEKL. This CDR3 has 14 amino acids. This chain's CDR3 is CASSRGLSKEKLFF. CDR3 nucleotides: TGCGCCAGCAGCCGGGGACTCTCTAAAGAAAAACTGTTTTTT.

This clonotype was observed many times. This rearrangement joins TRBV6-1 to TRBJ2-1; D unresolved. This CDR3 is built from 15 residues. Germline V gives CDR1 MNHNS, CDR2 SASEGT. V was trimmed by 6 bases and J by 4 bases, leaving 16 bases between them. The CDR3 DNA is TGTGCCAGCAGGGACCCTGTGGTGGGTTACAATGAGCAGTTCTTC. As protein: CASRDPVVGYNEQFF.

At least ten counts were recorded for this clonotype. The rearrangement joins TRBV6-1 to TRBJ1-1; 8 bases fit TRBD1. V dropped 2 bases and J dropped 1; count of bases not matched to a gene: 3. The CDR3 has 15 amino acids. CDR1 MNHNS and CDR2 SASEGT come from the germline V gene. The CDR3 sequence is CASSELGQGNTEAFF. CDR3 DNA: TGTGCCAGCAGTGAACTCGGACAGGGGAACACTGAAGCTTTCTTT.

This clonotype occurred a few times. The CDR3 loop is CASSSLQGEAFF. The CDR3 bases are TGTGCCAGCAGTAGCTTACAGGGGGAAGCTTTCTTT. The V call is TRBV6-1, the J call TRBJ1-1; TRBD1 matches 7 bases. V was clipped by 5 bases and J by 8 bases; unmatched bases: 5. The CDR3 spans 12 residues. Per germline, CDR1 MNHNS and CDR2 SASEGT.

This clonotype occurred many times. The CDR3: CASSPTGHNSPLHF. The DNA for the CDR3 is TGTGCCAGCAGCCCGACAGGTCATAATTCACCCCTCCACTTT. V is TRBV3-1 and J is TRBJ1-6; tentative D call: TRBD1 (6 bases). The CDR3 is 14 amino acids. Trimming pared 4 bases from V and 5 bases from J, leaving 9 bases between. Looked up from germline, CDR1 is LGHDT and CDR2 is YNNKEL (reference sequence).

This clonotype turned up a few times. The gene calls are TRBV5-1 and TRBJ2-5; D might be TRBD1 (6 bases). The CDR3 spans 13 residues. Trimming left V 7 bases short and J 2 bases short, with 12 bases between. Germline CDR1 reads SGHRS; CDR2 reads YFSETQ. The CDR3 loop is CASYRQEQETQYF. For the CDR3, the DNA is TGCGCCAGCTACCGACAGGAGCAAGAGACCCAGTACTTC.

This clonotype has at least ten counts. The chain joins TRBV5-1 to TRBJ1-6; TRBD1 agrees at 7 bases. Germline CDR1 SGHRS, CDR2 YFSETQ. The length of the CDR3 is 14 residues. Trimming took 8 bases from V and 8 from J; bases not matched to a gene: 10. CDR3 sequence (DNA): TGCGCCAGTGCCCAGGGGGTCCAGGATTCACCCCTCCACTTT. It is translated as CASAQGVQDSPLHF.

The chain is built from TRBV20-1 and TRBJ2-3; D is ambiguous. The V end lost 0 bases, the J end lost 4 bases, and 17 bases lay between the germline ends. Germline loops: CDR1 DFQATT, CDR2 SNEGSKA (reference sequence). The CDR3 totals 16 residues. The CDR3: CSARDKKGPKPDTQYF. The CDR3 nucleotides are TGCAGTGCTAGAGATAAAAAAGGTCCCAAGCCAGATACGCAGTATTTT.

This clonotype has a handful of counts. For the CDR3, the DNA is TGTGCCAGCAGCGTAGGGGTGGGGGATACAGATACGCAGTATTTT. Translated, it gives CASSVGVGDTDTQYF. The chain couples TRBV9 to TRBJ2-3; D is possibly TRBD1 or TRBD2 (5 bases each). CDR3 length: 15 amino acids. CDR1 is SGDLS and CDR2 is YYNGEE in the germline V gene. Trimming left V 0 bases short and J 3 bases short, with 11 bases between.

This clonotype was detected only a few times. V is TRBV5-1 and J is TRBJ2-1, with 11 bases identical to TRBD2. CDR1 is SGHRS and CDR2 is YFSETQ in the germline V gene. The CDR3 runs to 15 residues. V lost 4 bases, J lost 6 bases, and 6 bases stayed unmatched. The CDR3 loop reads CASSRGLAGANEQFF. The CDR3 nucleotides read TGCGCCAGCAGCCGCGGACTAGCGGGCGCCAATGAGCAGTTCTTC.

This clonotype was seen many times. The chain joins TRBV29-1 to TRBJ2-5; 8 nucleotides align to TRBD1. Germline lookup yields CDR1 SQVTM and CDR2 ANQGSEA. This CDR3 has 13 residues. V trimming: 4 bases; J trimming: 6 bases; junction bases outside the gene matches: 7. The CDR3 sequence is CSVANQGAQTQYF. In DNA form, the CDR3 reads TGCAGCGTTGCAAACCAGGGGGCGCAGACCCAGTACTTC.

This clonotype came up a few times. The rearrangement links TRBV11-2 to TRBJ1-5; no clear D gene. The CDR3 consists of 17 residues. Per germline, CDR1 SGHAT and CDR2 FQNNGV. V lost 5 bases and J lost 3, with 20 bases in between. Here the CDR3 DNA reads TGTGCCAGCAGCCCCGCGGCAGTTCAGAGGCCCAATCAGCCCCAGCATTTT. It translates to CASSPAAVQRPNQPQHF.

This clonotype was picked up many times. CDR3 in DNA: TGTGCCAGTAGCCCCGCGGCCGGGGGTTTTGGCTACACCTTC. Translated: CASSPAAGGFGYTF. This chain links TRBV19 with TRBJ1-2, with a weak D call TRBD1 (5 bases). V lost 6 bases and J 7 bases, leaving 18 bases between the germline ends. Germline CDR1 is LNHDA and CDR2 is SQIVND (reference sequence). The CDR3 has 14 residues.

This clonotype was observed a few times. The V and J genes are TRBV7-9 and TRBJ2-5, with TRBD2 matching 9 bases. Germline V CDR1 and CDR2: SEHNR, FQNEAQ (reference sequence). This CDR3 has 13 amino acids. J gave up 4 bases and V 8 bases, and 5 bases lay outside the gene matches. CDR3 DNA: TGTGCCAGCTCGGCTAGCGGGGCAGAGACCCAGTACTTC. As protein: CASSASGAETQYF.